The clone carrying this T cell receptor beta chain was detected a few times. Germline CDR1 reads SGHNT; CDR2 reads YENEEA. This CDR3 comprises 13 residues. V was cut by 5 bases and J by 12 bases, with 17 bases left in between. Per the authors' pipeline: Researchers report that nucleated cell counts were estimated from reference gene primer amplification. Repertoires were generated with immunoSEQ multiplex PCR, while TCRdb's copy carries only in-frame clones and drops some. The V and J calls and the clone size are those of that table, but D and trimming were determined from the DNA. The sample carries approximately 130,000 clones, 75% to 90% recorded once. This sample was included in a study of blood T cell repertoires in COVID-19. Across the study: Nucleic acid was either cDNA or gDNA, and it came from T cells, B-cell-depleted T cells, or PBMCs.

The TCR comes from a human donor in a cohort sampled during active COVID-19. The sample comprised peripheral blood. This sequence joins TRBV11-3 and TRBJ2-1; D is undetermined. The CDR3 reads CASSPAVEGVQFF. The CDR3 DNA follows: TGTGCCAGCAGCCCCGCGGTAGAAGGAGTGCAGTTCTTC.